One and the same sample provided the 24 T cell receptor beta chains below, sequenced in a study of control samples from healthy donors and cancer patients. Profiling relied on immunoSEQ multiplex PCR, and the TCRdb table lists in-frame clones only, not all of them. The sample shows roughly 88,000 clones, roughly nine tenths of them seen only once. The specimen sequenced was blood. These receptors came from a woman aged 25 to 39 in good health.

The V gene is TRBV7-9, the J gene TRBJ2-7, with 11 bases identical to TRBD1. The CDR3 loop spans 15 amino acids. The germline gives CDR1 SEHNR, CDR2 FQNEAQ (reference sequence). The trim removed 6 bases at V and 1 base at J, leaving 5 bases unmatched. This chain's CDR3 is CASSRTGGESYEQYF. CDR3 sequence (DNA): TGTGCCAGCAGTCGGACAGGGGGCGAGTCCTACGAGCAGTACTTC.

The CDR3 DNA sequence: TGTGCCAGCAGTGAACCCACATCACAGGGGAATCAGCCCCAGCATTTT. It codes for CASSEPTSQGNQPQHF. V is TRBV2 and J is TRBJ1-5; 7 nucleotides line up with TRBD1. This CDR3 contains 16 residues. Trimming removed 2 bases from V and 4 bases from J; junction bases left unmatched: 8. Germline V gives CDR1 SNHLY, CDR2 FYNNEI.

The CDR3 coding sequence is TGTGCCAGCAGACCCACAGGGGACTCCTATGGCTACACCTTC. This gives the protein CASRPTGDSYGYTF. The chain has TRBV28 and TRBJ1-2, with 7 nucleotides matching TRBD1. Per germline, CDR1 MDHEN and CDR2 SYDVKM. J lost 4 bases, V lost 6 bases, and 8 bases had no gene match. The CDR3 is 14 amino acids.

The chain links TRBV6-1 to TRBJ2-7, with D tentatively TRBD1 or TRBD2 (5 bases each). The CDR3 loop spans 15 amino acids. V lost 0 bases and J lost 0, with 9 bases in between. Germline CDR1 and CDR2: MNHNS and SASEGT. CDR3 coding DNA: TGTGCCAGCAGTGAAGCTTGGGGGAGCTCCTACGAGCAGTACTTC. This gives the protein CASSEAWGSSYEQYF.

The J gene is TRBJ2-7, the V gene TRBV5-1; D is ambiguous. The CDR3 loop spans 13 amino acids. The V gene's germline CDR1 is SGHRS and CDR2 YFSETQ. Deletions cut 0 bases from V and 3 bases from J, with 7 bases between. The CDR3 DNA reads as TGCGCCAGCAGCTTGGCCAGTGACTACGAGCAGTACTTC. Amino acids: CASSLASDYEQYF. The complete variable domain, with remaining parts taken from reference TRBV5-1 and TRBJ2-7, reads KAGVTQTPRYLIKTRGQQVTLSCSPISGHRSVSWYQQTPGQGLQFLFEYFSETQRNKGNFPGRFSGRQFSNSRSEMNVSTLELGDSALYLCASSLASDYEQYFGPGTRLTVT.

The V and J genes are TRBV7-9 and TRBJ1-6; the D gene is possibly TRBD1 (6 bases). Trimming stripped 5 bases from V and 3 bases from J, with 14 bases between. From germline, CDR1 is SEHNR and CDR2 FQNEAQ (reference sequence). The CDR3 runs 16 residues. CDR3 nucleotide sequence: TGTGCCAGCAGCATTACCGACAGGTTCTATAATTCACCCCTCCACTTT. Its translation: CASSITDRFYNSPLHF.

The V call is TRBV19, the J call TRBJ1-2; 10 bases align to TRBD1. CDR3 length: 15 residues. Germline V CDR1 and CDR2: LNHDA, SQIVND (reference sequence). With 9 bases clipped from V and 3 bases from J, the junction kept 10 bases outside the gene matches. Here the CDR3 reads CASGAGTGAYYGYTF. Here the CDR3 DNA reads TGTGCCAGCGGGGCCGGGACAGGGGCTTACTATGGCTACACCTTC.

The chain is built from TRBV10-3 and TRBJ1-4; TRBD1 matches 7 bases. Trimming at V came to 0 bases and at J to 0 bases, leaving 4 bases not matched to a gene. This CDR3 contains 17 residues. In germline, CDR1 is ENHRY, CDR2 SYGVKD. The CDR3 coding sequence is TGTGCCATCAGTGAGTCTCAGGGACAGCCAACTAATGAAAAACTGTTTTTT. Translated, it gives CAISESQGQPTNEKLFF.

This chain connects TRBV24-1 to TRBJ2-2, with a weak D call TRBD1 (6 bases). V dropped 6 bases and J dropped 4 bases, with 20 bases sitting between them. The V gene's germline CDR1 is KGHDR and CDR2 SFDVKD. The CDR3 runs 17 residues. The CDR3 nucleotides are TGTGCCACCAGTAATTCCGGAGAGGACAGTTTCACCGGGGAGCTGTTTTTT. It codes for CATSNSGEDSFTGELFF.

This clone appeared a single time. CDR3 residues: CASSLTGWGYTF. Written as DNA, the CDR3 is TGTGCCAGCAGTTTGACAGGGTGGGGCTACACCTTC. The genes are TRBV28 and TRBJ1-2; TRBD1 matches at 7 bases. From germline, CDR1 is MDHEN and CDR2 SYDVKM. The length of the CDR3 is 12 residues. The V and J ends lost 3 bases and 8 bases, in that order; junction bases with no gene match: 3.

The chain links TRBV6-4 to TRBJ2-1; 8 bases align to TRBD1. The CDR3 contains 16 residues. CDR1 and CDR2 (germline): MRHNA, SNTAGT. The J segment lost 2 bases and the V segment lost 5 bases, leaving 8 bases of the junction unmatched. Here the CDR3 reads CASSITGGGPYNEQFF. Here the CDR3 DNA reads TGTGCCAGCAGTATTACAGGGGGTGGACCCTACAATGAGCAGTTCTTC.

This chain joins TRBV5-4 and TRBJ2-5; D is ambiguous. Trimming stripped 2 bases from V and 1 base from J, with 6 bases between. The CDR3 consists of 13 residues. CDR1 and CDR2 (germline): SGHNT, YYREEE (reference sequence). Here the CDR3 reads CASSFEVQETQYF. The CDR3 nucleotides are TGTGCCAGCAGCTTTGAGGTCCAAGAGACCCAGTACTTC.

J is TRBJ1-2 and V is TRBV6-2 or TRBV6-3, with D unresolved. CDR1 and CDR2 from the germline V gene are MNHEY and SVGEGT. The length of the CDR3 is 16 residues. The ends were cut back, 0 bases at V and 4 bases at J, with 15 bases in the middle. CDR3 nucleotide sequence: TGTGCCAGCAGTTACTCAGGCGACCTGGGCCTCTATGGCTACACCTTC. This sequence encodes CASSYSGDLGLYGYTF.

The chain couples TRBV7-2 to TRBJ2-7; the match to TRBD2 covers 12 bases. Germline V gene data show CDR1 as SGHTA and CDR2 as FQGNSA. The CDR3 spans 15 residues. Unmatched junction bases numbered 1, after V lost 4 bases and J lost 0 bases. DNA for the CDR3: TGTGCCAGCAGCTCTAGCGGGAGGGCCTCCTACGAGCAGTACTTC. Translated, it gives CASSSSGRASYEQYF.

The chain is built from TRBV28 and TRBJ2-2; tentative D call: TRBD1 (5 bases). CDR1 MDHEN and CDR2 SYDVKM come from the germline V gene. V was shortened by 5 bases and J by 4 bases, with 8 bases between the two germline ends. This CDR3 contains 13 residues. The CDR3, as DNA: TGTGCCAGCAGTCGACAGATCACCGGGGAGCTGTTTTTT. Protein product: CASSRQITGELFF.

The chain recombines TRBV5-1 with TRBJ2-7; unclear D gene. Germline V lookup: CDR1 SGHRS, CDR2 YFSETQ. The germline V and J ends were trimmed by 0 bases and 3 bases, with 7 bases remaining between them. The CDR3 consists of 13 residues. This CDR3 reads CASSLGVSYEQYF. Written as DNA, the CDR3 is TGCGCCAGCAGCTTGGGAGTCAGCTACGAGCAGTACTTC.

This chain links TRBV10-1 with TRBJ1-3, with 8 bases matching TRBD1. The CDR3 spans 16 residues. After removal of 2 bases from V and 0 bases from J, the junction contained 3 bases not matched to a gene. The germline V gene encodes CDR1 WNHNN and CDR2 SYGVQD (reference sequence). CDR3 DNA sequence: TGCGCCAGCAGTGAGGGACAGGGCCTCTCTGGAAACACCATATATTTT. This encodes CASSEGQGLSGNTIYF.

The chain carries TRBV27 and TRBJ1-1, with D possibly TRBD1 on 6 matching bases. V gave up 6 bases and J gave up 4 bases, with 15 bases separating them. CDR1 is MNHEY, CDR2 SMNVEV, per germline (reference sequence). The CDR3 has 14 amino acids. The CDR3 here is CASRLRGAPTEAFF. The CDR3 region has the DNA TGTGCCAGCAGATTAAGGGGGGCCCCCACTGAAGCTTTCTTT.

This chain connects TRBV25-1 to TRBJ2-5; D unclear. V lost 3 bases and J lost 0, with 11 bases in between. CDR3 length: 15 amino acids. Per the germline V gene, CDR1 is MGHDK and CDR2 is SYGVNS. The CDR3 is CASSEPRLYQETQYF. In DNA form, the CDR3 reads TGTGCCAGCAGTGAGCCCCGATTGTACCAAGAGACCCAGTACTTC.

The chain recombines TRBV5-4 with TRBJ1-4; perhaps TRBD1 as D (6 bases). Germline V CDR1 and CDR2: SGHNT, YYREEE (reference sequence). With 0 bases removed from V and 1 base from J, the gap between germline ends came to 13 bases. The CDR3 spans 17 residues. The CDR3 bases are TGTGCCAGCAGCTTGGCCCGGGGGCAGGGAACTAATGAAAAACTGTTTTTT. Protein sequence: CASSLARGQGTNEKLFF.

This clone was seen just once. The chain is built from TRBV6-5 and TRBJ1-1; D not resolved. The V end was cut by 5 bases, the J end by 6 bases, with 19 bases between. CDR1 and CDR2 from the germline V gene are MNHEY and SVGAGI. CDR3 length equals 15 residues. The CDR3 region is CASSLETGFAPEAFF. CDR3 nucleotide sequence: TGTGCCAGCAGTCTCGAGACCGGGTTCGCGCCTGAAGCTTTCTTT.

V gene TRBV9 combines with J gene TRBJ1-1; D remains unclear. The CDR3 contains 14 residues. Germline loops: CDR1 SGDLS, CDR2 YYNGEE. Between the trimmed V and J ends, which lost 0 bases and 1 base, there was a span of 7 bases. The CDR3 DNA follows: TGTGCCAGCAGCGTAGTGGACGGGAACACTGAAGCTTTCTTT. Translation: CASSVVDGNTEAFF.

This chain joins TRBV9 and TRBJ1-5, with D perhaps matching TRBD1 (5 bases). The CDR3 extends over 19 amino acids. Germline-derived CDR1 and CDR2 are SGDLS and YYNGEE. V dropped 0 bases and J dropped 4 bases, with 23 bases sitting between them. In nucleotides, the CDR3 is TGTGCCAGCAGCGTAGTTAAAATCGGGGGTCGTAGGTCTAATCAGCCCCAGCATTTT. This codes for CASSVVKIGGRRSNQPQHF.

The V and J genes are TRBV30 and TRBJ1-2; unclear D gene. Per the germline V gene, CDR1 is GTSNPN and CDR2 is SVGIG (reference sequence). This CDR3 spans 12 amino acids. The germline V and J ends were trimmed by 8 bases and 7 bases, with 17 bases remaining between them. The CDR3 protein is CAAAYRGSGYTF. The DNA of the CDR3 is TGTGCCGCAGCTTACAGAGGCAGTGGCTACACCTTC.